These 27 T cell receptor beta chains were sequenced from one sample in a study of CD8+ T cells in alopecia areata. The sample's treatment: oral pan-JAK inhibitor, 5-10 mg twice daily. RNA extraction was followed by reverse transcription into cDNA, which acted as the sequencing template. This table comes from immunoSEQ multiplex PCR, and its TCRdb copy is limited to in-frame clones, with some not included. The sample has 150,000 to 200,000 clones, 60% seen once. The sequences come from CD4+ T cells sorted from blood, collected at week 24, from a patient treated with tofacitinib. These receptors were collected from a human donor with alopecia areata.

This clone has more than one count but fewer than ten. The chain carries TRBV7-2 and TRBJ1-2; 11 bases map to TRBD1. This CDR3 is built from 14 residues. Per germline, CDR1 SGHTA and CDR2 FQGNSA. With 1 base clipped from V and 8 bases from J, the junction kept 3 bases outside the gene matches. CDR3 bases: TGTGCCAGCAGCTTAGAGGACAGGGGGCGGGGCTACACCTTC. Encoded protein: CASSLEDRGRGYTF.

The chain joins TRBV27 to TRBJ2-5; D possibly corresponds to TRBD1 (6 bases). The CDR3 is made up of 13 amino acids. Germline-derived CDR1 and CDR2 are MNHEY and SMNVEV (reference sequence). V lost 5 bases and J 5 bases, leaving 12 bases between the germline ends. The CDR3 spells CASSLRGLETQYF. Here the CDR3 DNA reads TGTGCCAGCAGTCTTAGGGGGTTGGAGACCCAGTACTTC.

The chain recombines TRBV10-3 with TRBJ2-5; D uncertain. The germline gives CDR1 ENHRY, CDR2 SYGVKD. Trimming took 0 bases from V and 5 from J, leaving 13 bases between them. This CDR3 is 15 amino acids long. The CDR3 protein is CAISESKRITETQYF. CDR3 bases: TGTGCCATCAGTGAGTCGAAAAGAATTACCGAGACCCAGTACTTC.

The CDR3 sequence is CASSLTRGAGANVLTF. Here the CDR3 DNA reads TGCGCCAGCAGCCTGACCCGTGGGGCTGGGGCCAACGTCCTGACTTTC. V is TRBV5-1 and J is TRBJ2-6; D not resolved. The V and J ends lost 4 bases and 2 bases respectively, with 13 bases between them. The CDR3 covers 16 residues. Germline CDR1 and CDR2: SGHRS and YFSETQ.

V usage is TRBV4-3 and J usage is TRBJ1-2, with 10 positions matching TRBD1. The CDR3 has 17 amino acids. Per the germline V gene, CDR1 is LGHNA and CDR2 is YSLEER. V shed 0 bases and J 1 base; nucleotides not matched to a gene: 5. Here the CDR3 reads CASSQDRDRGDNYGYTF. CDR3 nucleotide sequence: TGCGCCAGCAGCCAAGACCGGGACAGGGGTGATAACTATGGCTACACCTTC.

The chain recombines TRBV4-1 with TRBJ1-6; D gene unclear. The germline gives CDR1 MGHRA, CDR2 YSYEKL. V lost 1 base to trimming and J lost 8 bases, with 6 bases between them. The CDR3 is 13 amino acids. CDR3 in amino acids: CASSQVTDSPLHF. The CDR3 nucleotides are TGCGCCAGCAGCCAAGTAACCGATTCACCCCTCCACTTT.

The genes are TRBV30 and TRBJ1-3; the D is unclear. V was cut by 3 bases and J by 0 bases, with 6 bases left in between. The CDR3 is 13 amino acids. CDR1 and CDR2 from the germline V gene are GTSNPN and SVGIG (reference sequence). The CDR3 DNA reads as TGTGCCTGGAGCTCAACCTCTGGAAACACCATATATTTT. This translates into CAWSSTSGNTIYF.

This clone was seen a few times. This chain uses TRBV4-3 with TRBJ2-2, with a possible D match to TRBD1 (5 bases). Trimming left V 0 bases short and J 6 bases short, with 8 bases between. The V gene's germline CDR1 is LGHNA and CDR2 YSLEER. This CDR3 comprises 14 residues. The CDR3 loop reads CASSQDRGPGELFF. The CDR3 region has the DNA TGCGCCAGCAGCCAAGATAGGGGCCCCGGGGAGCTGTTTTTT.

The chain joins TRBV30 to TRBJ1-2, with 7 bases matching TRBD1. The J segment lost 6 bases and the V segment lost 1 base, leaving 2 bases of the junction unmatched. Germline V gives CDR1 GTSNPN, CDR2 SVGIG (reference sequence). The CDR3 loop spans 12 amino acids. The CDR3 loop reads CAWSEGADGYTF. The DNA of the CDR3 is TGTGCCTGGAGTGAGGGGGCCGATGGCTACACCTTC.

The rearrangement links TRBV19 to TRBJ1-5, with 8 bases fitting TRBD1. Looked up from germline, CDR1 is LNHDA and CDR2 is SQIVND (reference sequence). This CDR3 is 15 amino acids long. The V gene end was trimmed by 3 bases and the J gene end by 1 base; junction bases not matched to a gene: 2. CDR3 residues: CASSMDRASNQPQHF. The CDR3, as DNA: TGTGCCAGTAGTATGGACAGGGCGAGCAATCAGCCCCAGCATTTT.

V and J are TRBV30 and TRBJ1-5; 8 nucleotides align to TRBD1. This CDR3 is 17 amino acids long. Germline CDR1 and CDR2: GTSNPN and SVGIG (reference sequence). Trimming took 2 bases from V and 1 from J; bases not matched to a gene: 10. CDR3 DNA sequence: TGTGCCTGGAGTAAACAGGGGGGATCGAGAAGCAATCAGCCCCAGCATTTT. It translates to CAWSKQGGSRSNQPQHF.

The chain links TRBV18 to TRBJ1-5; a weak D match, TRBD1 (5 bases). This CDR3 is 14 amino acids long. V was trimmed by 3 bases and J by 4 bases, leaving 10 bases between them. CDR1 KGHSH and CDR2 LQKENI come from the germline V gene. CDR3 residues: CASSPYEGNQPQHF. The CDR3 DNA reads TGTGCCAGCTCACCTTACGAGGGGAATCAGCCCCAGCATTTT.

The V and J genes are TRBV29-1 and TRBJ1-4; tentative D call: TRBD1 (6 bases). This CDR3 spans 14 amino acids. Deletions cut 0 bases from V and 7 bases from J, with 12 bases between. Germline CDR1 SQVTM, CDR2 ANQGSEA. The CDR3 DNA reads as TGCAGCGTTGAAGATCCGGGGGCCCGTGAAAAACTGTTTTTT. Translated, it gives CSVEDPGAREKLFF.

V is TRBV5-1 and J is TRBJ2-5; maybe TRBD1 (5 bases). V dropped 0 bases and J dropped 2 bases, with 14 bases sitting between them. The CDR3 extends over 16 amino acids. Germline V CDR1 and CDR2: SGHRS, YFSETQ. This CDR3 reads CASSLEGSLQQETQYF. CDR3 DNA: TGCGCCAGCAGCTTGGAGGGGTCTCTGCAACAAGAGACCCAGTACTTC.

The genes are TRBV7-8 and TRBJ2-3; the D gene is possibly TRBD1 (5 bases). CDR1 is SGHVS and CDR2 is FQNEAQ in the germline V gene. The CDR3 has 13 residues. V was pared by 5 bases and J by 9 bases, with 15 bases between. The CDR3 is CASSHGQQGTQYF. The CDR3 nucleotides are TGTGCCAGCAGCCACGGACAACAAGGGACGCAGTATTTT. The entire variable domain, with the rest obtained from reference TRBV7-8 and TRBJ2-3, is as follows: GAGVSQSPRYKVAKRGQDVALRCDPISGHVSLFWYQQALGQGPEFLTYFQNEAQLDKSGLPSDRFFAERPEGSVSTLKIQRTQQEDSAVYLCASSHGQQGTQYFGPGTRLTVL.

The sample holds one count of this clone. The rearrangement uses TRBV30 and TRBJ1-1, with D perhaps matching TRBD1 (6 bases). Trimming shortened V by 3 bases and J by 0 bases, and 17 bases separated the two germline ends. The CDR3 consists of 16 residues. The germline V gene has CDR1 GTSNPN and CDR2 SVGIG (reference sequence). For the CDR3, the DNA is TGTGCCTGGAGCGGGAGTAGGGGGACCTTGAACACTGAAGCTTTCTTT. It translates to CAWSGSRGTLNTEAFF.

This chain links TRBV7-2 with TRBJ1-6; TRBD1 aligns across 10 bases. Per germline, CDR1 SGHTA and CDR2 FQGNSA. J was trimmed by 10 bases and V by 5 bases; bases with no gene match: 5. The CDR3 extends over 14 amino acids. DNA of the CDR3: TGTGCCAGCAGCCACGGACAGGGGGGGTCACCCCTCCACTTT. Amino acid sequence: CASSHGQGGSPLHF.

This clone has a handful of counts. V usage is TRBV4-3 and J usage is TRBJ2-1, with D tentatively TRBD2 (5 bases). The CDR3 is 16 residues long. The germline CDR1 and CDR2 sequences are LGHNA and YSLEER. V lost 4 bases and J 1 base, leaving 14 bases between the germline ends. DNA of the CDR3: TGCGCCAGCAGCCCCAACGGTGGGAGATCCTACAATGAGCAGTTCTTC. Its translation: CASSPNGGRSYNEQFF.

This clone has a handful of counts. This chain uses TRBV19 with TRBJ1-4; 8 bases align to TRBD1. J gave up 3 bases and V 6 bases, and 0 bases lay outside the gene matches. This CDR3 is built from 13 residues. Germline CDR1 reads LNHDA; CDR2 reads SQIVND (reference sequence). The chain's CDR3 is CASRQGANEKLFF. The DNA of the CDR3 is TGTGCCAGTAGACAGGGGGCTAATGAAAAACTGTTTTTT.

CDR3 sequence reads: CAGGGQEDTDTQYF. Written as DNA, the CDR3 is TGTGCCGGGGGAGGACAGGAGGACACAGATACGCAGTATTTT. The chain employs TRBV30 and TRBJ2-3, with a possible D match to TRBD1 (7 bases). V dropped 8 bases and J dropped 2 bases, with 17 bases sitting between them. Germline-derived CDR1 and CDR2 are GTSNPN and SVGIG (reference sequence). CDR3 length equals 14 residues.

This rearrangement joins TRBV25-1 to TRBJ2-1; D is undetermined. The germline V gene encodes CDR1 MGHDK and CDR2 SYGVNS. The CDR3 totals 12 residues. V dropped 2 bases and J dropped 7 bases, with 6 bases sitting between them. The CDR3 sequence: CASSEPLNEQFF. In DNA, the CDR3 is TGTGCCAGCAGTGAACCTTTAAATGAGCAGTTCTTC.

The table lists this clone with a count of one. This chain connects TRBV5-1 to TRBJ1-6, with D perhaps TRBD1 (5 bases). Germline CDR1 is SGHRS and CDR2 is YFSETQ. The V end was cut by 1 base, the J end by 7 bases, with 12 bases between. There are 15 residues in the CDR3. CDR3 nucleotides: TGCGCCAGCAGCTTGTCGGGGGAGCGGAATTCACCCCTCCACTTT. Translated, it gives CASSLSGERNSPLHF. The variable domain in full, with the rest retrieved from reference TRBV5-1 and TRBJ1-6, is KAGVTQTPRYLIKTRGQQVTLSCSPISGHRSVSWYQQTPGQGLQFLFEYFSETQRNKGNFPGRFSGRQFSNSRSEMNVSTLELGDSALYLCASSLSGERNSPLHFGNGTRLTVT.

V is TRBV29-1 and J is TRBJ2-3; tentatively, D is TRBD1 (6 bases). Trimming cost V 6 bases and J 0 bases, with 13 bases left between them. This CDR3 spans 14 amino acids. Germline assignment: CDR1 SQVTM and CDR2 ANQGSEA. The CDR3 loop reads CSVGPGQSTDTQYF. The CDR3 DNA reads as TGCAGCGTGGGTCCGGGACAAAGCACAGATACGCAGTATTTT.

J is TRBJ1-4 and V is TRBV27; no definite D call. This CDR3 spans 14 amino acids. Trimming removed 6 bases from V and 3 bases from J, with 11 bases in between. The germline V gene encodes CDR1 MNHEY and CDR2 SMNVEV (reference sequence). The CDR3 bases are TGTGCCAGCAGGAAGTATGCGGCTAATGAAAAACTGTTTTTT. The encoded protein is CASRKYAANEKLFF. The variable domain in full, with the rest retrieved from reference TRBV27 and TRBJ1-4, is EAQVTQNPRYLITVTGKKLTVTCSQNMNHEYMSWYRQDPGLGLRQIYYSMNVEVTDKGDVPEGYKVSRKEKRNFPLILESPSPNQTSLYFCASRKYAANEKLFFGSGTQLSVL.

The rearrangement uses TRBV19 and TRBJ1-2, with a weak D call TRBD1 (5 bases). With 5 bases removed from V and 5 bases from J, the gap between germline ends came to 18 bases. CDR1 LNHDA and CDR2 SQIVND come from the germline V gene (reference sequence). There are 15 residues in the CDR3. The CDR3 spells CASSAPGLRGYGYTF. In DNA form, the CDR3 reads TGTGCCAGTAGTGCCCCAGGCCTAAGGGGATATGGCTACACCTTC.

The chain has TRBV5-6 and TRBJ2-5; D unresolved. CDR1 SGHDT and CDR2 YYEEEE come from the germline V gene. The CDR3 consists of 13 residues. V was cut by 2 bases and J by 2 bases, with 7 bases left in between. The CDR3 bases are TGTGCCAGCAGCTTCAGACTGCAAGAGACCCAGTACTTC. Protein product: CASSFRLQETQYF.

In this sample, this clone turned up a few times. CDR3 protein: CSVARTGGETQYF. CDR3 bases: TGCAGCGTTGCCAGGACAGGGGGAGAGACCCAGTACTTC. The chain links TRBV29-1 to TRBJ2-5; 10 nucleotides agree with TRBD1. V gave up 4 bases and J gave up 4 bases; unmatched junction bases: 3. The germline gives CDR1 SQVTM, CDR2 ANQGSEA. The CDR3 has 13 residues.